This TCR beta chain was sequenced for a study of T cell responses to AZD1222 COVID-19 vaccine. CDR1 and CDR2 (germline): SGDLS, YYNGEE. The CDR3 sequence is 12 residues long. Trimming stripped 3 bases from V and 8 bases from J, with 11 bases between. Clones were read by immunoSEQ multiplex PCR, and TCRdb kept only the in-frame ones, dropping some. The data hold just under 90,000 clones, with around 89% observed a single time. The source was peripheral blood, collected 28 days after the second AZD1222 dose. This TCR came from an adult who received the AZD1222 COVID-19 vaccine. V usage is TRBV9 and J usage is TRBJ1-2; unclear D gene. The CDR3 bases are TGTGCCAGCAGCGATTCCGACCGGGGCTACACCTTC. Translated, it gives CASSDSDRGYTF.